Listed below are T cell receptor beta chains from one sample, sequenced in a study of CD8 T cells in Susac syndrome. TCRdb independently ran MiXCR on the immunoSEQ multiplex PCR reads; one entry per CDR3 protein. Here the sample spans hundreds of thousands of distinct CDR3 sequences, 75% to 90% being singletons. The sample taken for sequencing was CD8+ T cells from PBMCs. The receptors come from a human donor with multiple sclerosis. Both conserved end residues are part of each CDR3. Each record gives: CDR3 protein, CDR3 DNA, J gene, D gene, clone size, V gene. The D gene is left open where the match is weak. Part of the rows lack a size; the others show once, few, many or a class for expanded clones.

CDR3: CASSSRGGGSYEQYF
DNA: TGTGCCAGCAGCTCTCGGGGAGGGGGCTCGTACGAGCAGTACTTC
J: TRBJ2-7
D: NA
size: NA
V: TRBV5-4

CDR3: CASRLAVGNTIYF
DNA: TGCGCCAGCAGGTTGGCAGTTGGAAACACCATATATTTT
J: TRBJ1-3
D: NA
size: once
V: TRBV5-1

CDR3: CASTIGSREGPTTGELFF
DNA: TGTGCCAGCACCATCGGTTCGCGGGAGGGTCCCACCACCGGGGAGCTGTTTTTT
J: TRBJ2-2
D: TRBD2
size: few
V: TRBV12-3/TRBV12-4

CDR3: CASSPTGEAGELFF
DNA: TGTGCCAGCAGCCCGACAGGCGAAGCCGGGGAGCTGTTTTTT
J: TRBJ2-2
D: NA
size: NA
V: TRBV12-3/TRBV12-4

CDR3: CASSQDLETQYF
DNA: TGCGCCAGCAGCCAAGATCTCGAGACCCAGTACTTC
J: TRBJ2-5
D: NA
size: few
V: TRBV4-1

CDR3: CASSPPMEGAPEAFF
DNA: TGTGCCAGCAGCCCTCCCATGGAGGGAGCCCCTGAAGCTTTCTTT
J: TRBJ1-1
D: NA
size: NA
V: TRBV7-9

CDR3: CASSSWDRVTGELFF
DNA: TGTGCCAGCAGCTCCTGGGACAGGGTGACCGGGGAGCTGTTTTTT
J: TRBJ2-2
D: TRBD1
size: NA
V: TRBV5-6

CDR3: CASSGDSLNSPLHF
DNA: TGTGCCAGCAGTGGGGACTCACTAAATTCACCCCTCCACTTT
J: TRBJ1-6
D: NA
size: few
V: TRBV6-1

CDR3: CASSWWTGAYEQYF
DNA: TGTGCCAGCAGCTGGTGGACAGGAGCCTACGAGCAGTACTTC
J: TRBJ2-7
D: TRBD1
size: once
V: TRBV5-5

CDR3: CASRETGYLNEQFF
DNA: TGTGCCAGCAGGGAAACAGGGTATCTCAATGAGCAGTTCTTC
J: TRBJ2-1
D: NA
size: NA
V: TRBV27

CDR3: CASSLDPASNTGELFF
DNA: TGTGCCAGCAGCTTGGATCCAGCGTCGAACACCGGGGAGCTGTTTTTT
J: TRBJ2-2
D: NA
size: once
V: TRBV5-4

CDR3: CASSIILTDTQYF
DNA: TGTGCCAGTAGTATTATCCTCACAGATACGCAGTATTTT
J: TRBJ2-3
D: NA
size: NA
V: TRBV19

CDR3: CASRATAYEQYF
DNA: TGTGCCAGCAGAGCGACAGCCTACGAGCAGTACTTC
J: TRBJ2-7
D: NA
size: few
V: TRBV6-5

CDR3: CAWGPGQGNTIYF
DNA: TGTGCCTGGGGTCCTGGACAGGGGAACACCATATATTTT
J: TRBJ1-3
D: TRBD1
size: NA
V: TRBV30

CDR3: CASSQTGGANGYTF
DNA: TGTGCCAGCAGCCAAACAGGGGGGGCCAATGGCTACACCTTC
J: TRBJ1-2
D: TRBD1
size: NA
V: TRBV3-1

CDR3: CASSLVATATSDEQYF
DNA: TGTGCCAGCAGTTTAGTAGCCACGGCTACCTCGGACGAGCAGTACTTC
J: TRBJ2-7
D: NA
size: NA
V: TRBV27

CDR3: CASSTAGDEDTQYF
DNA: TGTGCCAGCAGTACAGCGGGAGATGAAGATACGCAGTATTTT
J: TRBJ2-3
D: TRBD2
size: NA
V: TRBV6-5